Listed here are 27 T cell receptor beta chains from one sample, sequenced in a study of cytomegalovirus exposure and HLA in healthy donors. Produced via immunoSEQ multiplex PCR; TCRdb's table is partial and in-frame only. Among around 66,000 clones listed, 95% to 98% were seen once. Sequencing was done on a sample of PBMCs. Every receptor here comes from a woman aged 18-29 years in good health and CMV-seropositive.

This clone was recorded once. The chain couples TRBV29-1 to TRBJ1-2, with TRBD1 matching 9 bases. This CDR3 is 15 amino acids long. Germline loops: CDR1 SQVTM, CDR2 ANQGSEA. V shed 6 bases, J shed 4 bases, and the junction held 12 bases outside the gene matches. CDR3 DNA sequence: TGCAGCGTCCCTTCCCGGGACAGGGAACTCTATGGCTACACCTTC. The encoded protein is CSVPSRDRELYGYTF.

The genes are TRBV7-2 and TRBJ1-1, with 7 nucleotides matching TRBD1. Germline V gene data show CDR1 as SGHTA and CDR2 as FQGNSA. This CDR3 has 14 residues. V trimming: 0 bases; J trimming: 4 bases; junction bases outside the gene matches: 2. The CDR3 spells CASSLAGGFTEAFF. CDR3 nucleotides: TGTGCCAGCAGCTTAGCAGGGGGCTTCACTGAAGCTTTCTTT.

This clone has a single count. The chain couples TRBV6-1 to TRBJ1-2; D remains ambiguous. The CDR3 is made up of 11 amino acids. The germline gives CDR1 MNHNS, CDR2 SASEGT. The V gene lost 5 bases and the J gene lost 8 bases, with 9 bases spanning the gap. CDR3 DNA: TGTGCCAGCAGTACCACAAAAGGCTACACCTTC. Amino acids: CASSTTKGYTF.

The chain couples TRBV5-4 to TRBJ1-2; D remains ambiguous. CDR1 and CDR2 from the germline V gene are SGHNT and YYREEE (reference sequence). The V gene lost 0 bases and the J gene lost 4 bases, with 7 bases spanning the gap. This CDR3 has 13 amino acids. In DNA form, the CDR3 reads TGTGCCAGCAGCTTGGGACTGTTCTATGGCTACACCTTC. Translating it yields CASSLGLFYGYTF.

The CDR3 DNA sequence: TGTGCCAGCAGGCGGACAGGGGGCACCGAGCAGTACTTC. Protein sequence: CASRRTGGTEQYF. This chain connects TRBV2 to TRBJ2-7; TRBD1 matches 11 bases. The CDR3 covers 13 residues. V was pared by 6 bases and J by 6 bases, with 4 bases of the junction left unmatched. Germline-derived CDR1 and CDR2 are SNHLY and FYNNEI.

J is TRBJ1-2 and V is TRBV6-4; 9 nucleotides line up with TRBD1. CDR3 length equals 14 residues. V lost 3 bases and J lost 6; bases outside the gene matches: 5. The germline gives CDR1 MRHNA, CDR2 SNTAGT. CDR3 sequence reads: CASSEDTGGNGYTF. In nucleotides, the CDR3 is TGTGCCAGCAGTGAAGACACAGGGGGCAATGGCTACACCTTC.

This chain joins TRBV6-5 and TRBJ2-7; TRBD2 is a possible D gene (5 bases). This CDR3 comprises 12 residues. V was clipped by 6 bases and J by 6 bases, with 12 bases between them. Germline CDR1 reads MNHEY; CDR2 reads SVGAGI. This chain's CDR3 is CASSGWAGEQYF. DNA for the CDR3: TGTGCCAGCAGCGGATGGGCGGGCGAGCAGTACTTC.

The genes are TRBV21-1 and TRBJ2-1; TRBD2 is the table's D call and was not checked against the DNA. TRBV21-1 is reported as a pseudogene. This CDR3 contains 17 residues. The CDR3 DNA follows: TGTGCCAGCAGCAAATTTCCGCCGGGACTGGGGGACAATGAGCAGTTCTTC. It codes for CASSKFPPGLGDNEQFF.

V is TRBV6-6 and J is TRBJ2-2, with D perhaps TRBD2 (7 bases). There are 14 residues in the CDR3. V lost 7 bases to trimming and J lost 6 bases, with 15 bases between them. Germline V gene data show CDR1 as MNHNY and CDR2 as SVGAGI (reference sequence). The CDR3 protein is CASIGGLLAGELFF. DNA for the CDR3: TGTGCCAGCATCGGGGGGCTGTTGGCCGGGGAGCTGTTTTTT.

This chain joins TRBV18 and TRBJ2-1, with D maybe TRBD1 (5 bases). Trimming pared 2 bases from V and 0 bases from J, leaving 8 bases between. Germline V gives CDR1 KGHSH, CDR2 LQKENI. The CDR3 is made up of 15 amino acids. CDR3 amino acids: CASSPDSRSYNEQFF. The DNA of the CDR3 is TGTGCCAGCTCACCAGACAGCCGCTCCTACAATGAGCAGTTCTTC. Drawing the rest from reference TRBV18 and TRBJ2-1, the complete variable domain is NAGVMQNPRHLVRRRGQEARLRCSPMKGHSHVYWYRQLPEEGLKFMVYLQKENIIDESGMPKERFSAEFPKEGPSILRIQQVVRGDSAAYFCASSPDSRSYNEQFFGPGTRLTVL.

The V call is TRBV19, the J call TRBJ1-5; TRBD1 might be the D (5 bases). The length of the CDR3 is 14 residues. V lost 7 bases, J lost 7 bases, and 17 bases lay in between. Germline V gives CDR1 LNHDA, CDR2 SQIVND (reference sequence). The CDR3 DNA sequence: TGTGCCAGTACCCTACGGGGGGGGGACCAGCCCCAGCATTTT. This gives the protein CASTLRGGDQPQHF.

CDR3 in amino acids: CASSSGVLGNTIYF. The CDR3, as DNA: TGTGCCAGCAGTTCAGGGGTCCTCGGGAACACCATATATTTT. The rearrangement uses TRBV28 and TRBJ1-3; possibly TRBD1 for D (6 bases). From germline, CDR1 is MDHEN and CDR2 SYDVKM. The CDR3 consists of 14 residues. V lost 4 bases and J lost 7, with 14 bases in between.

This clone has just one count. The CDR3 is CASSLGTSGTGELFF. The CDR3 DNA is TGTGCCAGCAGCCTCGGGACTAGCGGCACCGGGGAGCTGTTTTTT. The V gene is TRBV7-9, the J gene TRBJ2-2; 11 nucleotides agree with TRBD2. Per germline, CDR1 SEHNR and CDR2 FQNEAQ (reference sequence). The CDR3 spans 15 residues. J gave up 4 bases and V 5 bases, and 3 bases lay outside the gene matches.

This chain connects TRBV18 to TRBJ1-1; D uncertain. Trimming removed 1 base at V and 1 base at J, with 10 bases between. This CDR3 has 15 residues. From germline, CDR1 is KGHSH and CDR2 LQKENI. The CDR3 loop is CASSPRNRPNTEAFF. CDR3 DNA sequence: TGTGCCAGCTCACCACGGAACAGACCGAACACTGAAGCTTTCTTT.

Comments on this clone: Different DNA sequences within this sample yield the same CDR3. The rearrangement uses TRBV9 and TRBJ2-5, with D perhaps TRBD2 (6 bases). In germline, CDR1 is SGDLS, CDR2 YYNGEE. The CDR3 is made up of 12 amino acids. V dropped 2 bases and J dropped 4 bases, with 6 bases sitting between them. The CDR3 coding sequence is TGTGCCAGCAGCGTGGGGGGAGAGACCCAGTACTTC. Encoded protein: CASSVGGETQYF.

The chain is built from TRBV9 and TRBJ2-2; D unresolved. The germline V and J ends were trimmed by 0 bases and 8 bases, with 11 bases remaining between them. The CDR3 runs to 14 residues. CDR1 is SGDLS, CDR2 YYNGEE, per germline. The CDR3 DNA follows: TGTGCCAGCAGCGTAGTCTTAAGCAAGGGGGAGCTGTTTTTT. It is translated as CASSVVLSKGELFF.

The CDR3 DNA is TGTGCCAGCAGTTCGAGGGACAGCACAACAGATACGCAGTATTTT. Its protein product is CASSSRDSTTDTQYF. V usage is TRBV28 and J usage is TRBJ2-3, with 7 bases that match TRBD1. This CDR3 has 15 amino acids. CDR1 and CDR2 (germline): MDHEN, SYDVKM. After removal of 4 bases from V and 3 bases from J, the junction contained 7 bases not matched to a gene.

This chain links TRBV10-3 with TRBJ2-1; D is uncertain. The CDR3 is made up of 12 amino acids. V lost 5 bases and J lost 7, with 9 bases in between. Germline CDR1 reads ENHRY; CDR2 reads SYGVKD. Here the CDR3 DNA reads TGTGCCATCAGTCCCAGGTGGAATGAGCAGTTCTTC. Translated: CAISPRWNEQFF.

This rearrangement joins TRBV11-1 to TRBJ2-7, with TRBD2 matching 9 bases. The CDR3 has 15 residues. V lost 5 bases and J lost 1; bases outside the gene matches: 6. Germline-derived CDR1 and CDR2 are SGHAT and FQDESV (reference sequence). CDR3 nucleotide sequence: TGTGCCAGCAGCGCTACTAGCGGGTGGTCCTACGAGCAGTACTTC. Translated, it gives CASSATSGWSYEQYF.

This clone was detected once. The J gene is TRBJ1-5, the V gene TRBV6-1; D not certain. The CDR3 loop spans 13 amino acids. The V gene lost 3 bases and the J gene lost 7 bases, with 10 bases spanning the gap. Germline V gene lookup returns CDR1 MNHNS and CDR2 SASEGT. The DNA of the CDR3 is TGTGCCAGCAGTGATGACGGAGAGCAGCCCCAGCATTTT. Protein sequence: CASSDDGEQPQHF.

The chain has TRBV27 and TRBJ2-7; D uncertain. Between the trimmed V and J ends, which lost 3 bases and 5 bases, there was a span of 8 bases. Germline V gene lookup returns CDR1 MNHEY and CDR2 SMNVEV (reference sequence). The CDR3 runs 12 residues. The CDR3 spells CASSFGGNEQYF. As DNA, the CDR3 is TGTGCCAGCAGTTTTGGCGGCAACGAGCAGTACTTC.

DNA of the CDR3: TGTGCCAGCTCACCACTTCCTAGCGAGATCACAGATACGCAGTATTTT. This codes for CASSPLPSEITDTQYF. V and J are TRBV18 and TRBJ2-3; D might be TRBD2 (6 bases). V dropped 1 base and J dropped 2 bases, with 13 bases sitting between them. Per the germline V gene, CDR1 is KGHSH and CDR2 is LQKENI. CDR3 length: 16 residues.

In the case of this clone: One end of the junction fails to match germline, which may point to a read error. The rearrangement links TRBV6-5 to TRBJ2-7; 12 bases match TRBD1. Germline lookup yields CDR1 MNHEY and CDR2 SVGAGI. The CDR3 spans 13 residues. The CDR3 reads CASSPGTGGAGFF. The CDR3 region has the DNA TGTGCCAGCAGCCCCGGGACAGGGGGCGCTGGTTTCTTC.

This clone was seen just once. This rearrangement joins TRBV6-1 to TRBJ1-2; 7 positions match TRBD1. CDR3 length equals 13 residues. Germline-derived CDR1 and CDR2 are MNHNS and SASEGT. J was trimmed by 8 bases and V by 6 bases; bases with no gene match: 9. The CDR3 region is CASSATGNEGYTF. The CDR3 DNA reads TGTGCCAGCAGCGCGACAGGGAACGAAGGCTACACCTTC.

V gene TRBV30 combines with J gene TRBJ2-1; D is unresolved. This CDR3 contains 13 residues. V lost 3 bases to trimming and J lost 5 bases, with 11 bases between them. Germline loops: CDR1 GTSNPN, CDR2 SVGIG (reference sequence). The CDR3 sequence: CAWRELMNNEQFF. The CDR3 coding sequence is TGTGCCTGGAGGGAGTTGATGAACAATGAGCAGTTCTTC.

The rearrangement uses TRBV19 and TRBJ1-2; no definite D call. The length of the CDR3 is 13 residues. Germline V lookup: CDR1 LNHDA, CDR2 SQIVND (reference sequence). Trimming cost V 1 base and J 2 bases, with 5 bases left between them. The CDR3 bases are TGTGCCAGTAGTATAGGGGCGAACTATGGCTACACCTTC. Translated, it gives CASSIGANYGYTF.

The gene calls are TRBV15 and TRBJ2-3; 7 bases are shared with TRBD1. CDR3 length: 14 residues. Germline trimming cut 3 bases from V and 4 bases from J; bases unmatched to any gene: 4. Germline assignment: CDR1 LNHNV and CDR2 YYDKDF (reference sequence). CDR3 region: CATSRDRSSDTQYF. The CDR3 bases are TGTGCCACCAGCAGGGACAGGTCTTCAGATACGCAGTATTTT.